This T cell receptor (beta chain) was sequenced during a study of T cell responses to AZD1222 COVID-19 vaccine (dated by TCRdb to the early 2020s). For context, the study as a whole: TCR sequencing covered some 240 trial participants: 207 given two doses of AZD1222 and some 25 given two doses of MenACWY control vaccine. Trial participants were enrolled into age subgroups of 18-55, 56-69 and 70-plus years, which contained about 150, 28 and 57 TCR-sequenced participants, respectively. What the work shows at the level of the full study, not this receptor alone: The 56-69-year group was small, and its depth increase did not reach significance, likely because of low power. Spike-specific TCR breadth and depth rose significantly after two AZD1222 doses compared with day 0 and with MenACWY recipients. Most participants were white British and females outnumbered males, and the authors suggested that clonal diversity may have been underestimated. Reportedly, close to half of the unique spike-specific TCRs recognized epitopes lying outside the regions that are mutated in the B.1.351 and B.1.1.7 variants. Vaccine-associated CD4 TCRs spanned the whole spike protein, with dominant responses in regions 160-218 and 743-854. Conclusions about previously exposed vaccinees were limited because only six or seven AZD1222 recipients were SARS-CoV-2 seropositive at baseline. Because no day 14 peak-response samples were available, repertoires were characterized only after the peak T cell response.

This clone was seen a few times. Its antigen target is currently unknown. No base-level quality is on record; no much larger clone is a single base apart. Germline trimming amounts to 0 bases on V and 4 bases on J, with 1 as the count of junction bases outside the gene matches. The CDR3 contains 15 residues, cysteine and phenylalanine counted. Only CDR3 DNA is held: 45 bases, read in frame from base 1. The CDR1 and CDR2 encoded by the germline V gene are LGHNA and YNFKEQ. The CDR3 regions of human TCRbeta chains were analyzed by immunosequencing. The paper's data handling went like this. Repertoire TCRs were checked for matches against a reference library of SARS-CoV-2-specific TCRs that had been generated using the MIRA antigen-specificity platform. Breadth was defined as the fraction of unique TCRs that were SARS-CoV-2-associated. Depth was defined as the fraction of total T cells that were SARS-CoV-2-associated. Using the MIRA data, each spike-specific TCR was assigned both to the spike region to which the TCR was reactive and to a CD4 or CD8 class. Log10-transformed breadth and depth values were compared by one-way ANOVA with Sidak's multiple comparisons tests. This immuneACCESS table, as held by TCRdb, lists in-frame sequences with V and J called but not all clones. Of the missing ones, under half trace to an unresolved V gene in checked studies; the others have no known cause. V and J calls and clone size come straight from that table; D and trimming were deduced from the DNA. Recorded for this sample are approximately 110,000 clones; 92% of them occurred a single time. The ten top clones hold about 8% of the sample.

This specimen's time point label, per the study, means: about 28 days (+/-7) after the second vaccine dose. AZD1222 recipients with second doses at about 4 weeks or about 12 weeks were pooled, because spike-specific TCR depth and breadth did not differ between schedules. Vaccinee samples came from UK trials COV001 and COV002, including a single-blind randomized controlled phase 2/3 trial of AZD1222 (ChAdOx1 nCoV-19) in healthy adults. For TCRbeta chain sequencing, PBMC samples from trial participants were taken at day 0 and at day 28 after the second dose. The rearranged chain carries TRBV4-2 and TRBJ2-3; 10 bases in between match TRBD2. The clonotype was recovered from an adult who received the AZD1222 COVID-19 vaccine. Here the sequenced sample was peripheral blood, taken 28 days after the second AZD1222 dose. CDR3 loop: CASSQEAGGPDTQYF. The sequence in DNA is TGTGCCAGCAGCCAAGAAGCGGGGGGGCCAGATACGCAGTATTTT.